This TCR beta chain came from a study of T cell responses to AZD1222 COVID-19 vaccine. Overall study: Second-dose schedules of about 4 or about 12 weeks were combined.

Details on this clone: Its specificity is unknown.

Clones were sequenced by immunoSEQ multiplex PCR, and TCRdb holds only the in-frame ones, with some missing. The table records 170,000 or so clones, 90% of them present only once. Notes on the study in general: The sample set comprised mostly white British donors with more females, and clonal diversity was possibly underestimated. Compared with day 0, the breadth and depth of the Spike-specific TCR repertoire rose significantly after two doses of AZD1222. Without day 14 samples, only post-peak T cell repertoires were studied.

The sample was peripheral blood, taken on day 0 of AZD1222 vaccination. This clonotype originated in an adult in good health.

Here the CDR3 DNA reads TGCGCCAGCAGCTTGGCGGGACAGGGGGGATCACCCCTCCACTTT. Protein sequence: CASSLAGQGGSPLHF. The V and J genes are TRBV5-1 and TRBJ1-6; 11 nucleotides line up with TRBD1. The ends lost 0 bases at V and 10 bases at J; junction bases unmatched: 3. This CDR3 contains 15 residues. Germline CDR1 reads SGHRS; CDR2 reads YFSETQ.